A single sample gave rise to the 11 T cell receptor beta chains below, sequenced in a study of molecular identifiers for immune sequencing clone quantification. A single record per CDR3 protein comes from TCRdb applying MiXCR to the PCR reads. Of some 93,000 distinct CDR3 sequences in the sample, around a fifth were seen once. Sequenced material: naive CD8+ T cells from blood, with Jurkat cell RNA spiked in. Subset described: FACS-sorted CD8+CD4-CCR7+CD45RA+ naive T cells. Source of these receptors: a human donor in good health. Some libraries in this study had Jurkat cell RNA spiked in.

This clonotype showed up many times. Here the CDR3 reads CASTQLPGGNSGANVLTF. In DNA, the CDR3 is TGTGCCAGCACCCAACTCCCGGGAGGTAACTCTGGGGCCAACGTCCTGACTTTC. The chain combines TRBV7-9 with TRBJ2-6; 7 bases line up with TRBD2. This CDR3 is built from 18 residues. With V trimmed by 7 bases and J by 0 bases, 12 bases remained unmatched. Germline CDR1 is SEHNR and CDR2 is FQNEAQ (reference sequence). The full variable domain, with the rest looked up from reference TRBV7-9 and TRBJ2-6, is DTGVSQNPRHKITKRGQNVTFRCDPISEHNRLYWYRQTLGQGPEFLTYFQNEAQLEKSRLLSDRFSAERPKGSFSTLEIQRTEQGDSAMYLCASTQLPGGNSGANVLTFGAGSRLTVL.

This clonotype occurred many times. This chain connects TRBV5-1 to TRBJ2-7; 8 nucleotides line up with TRBD2. Trimming took 0 bases from V and 1 from J; bases not matched to a gene: 3. Germline V gene sequence: CDR1 SGHRS, CDR2 YFSETQ. The CDR3 spans 15 residues. CDR3 region: CASSLGSGVSYEQYF. The CDR3 DNA sequence: TGCGCCAGCAGCTTGGGTAGCGGGGTGTCCTACGAGCAGTACTTC.

The J gene is TRBJ2-3, the V gene TRBV24-1, with D unresolved. The V and J ends lost 1 base and 5 bases respectively, with 18 bases between them. The CDR3 contains 17 residues. Germline CDR1 reads KGHDR; CDR2 reads SFDVKD. The CDR3 protein is CATSDFGKEFGLDTQYF. As DNA, the CDR3 is TGTGCCACCAGTGATTTTGGCAAAGAATTCGGCTTAGATACGCAGTATTTT.

The chain uses TRBV30 and TRBJ2-7, with unresolved D. V was cut by 3 bases and J by 4 bases, with 7 bases left in between. This CDR3 is 11 amino acids long. In germline, CDR1 is GTSNPN, CDR2 SVGIG (reference sequence). The DNA for the CDR3 is TGTGCCTGGAGCGACCGGTACGAGCAGTACTTC. It yields the protein CAWSDRYEQYF.

This clonotype occurred a few times. J is TRBJ2-7 and V is TRBV15; 12 nucleotides align to TRBD2. Unmatched junction bases numbered 3, after V lost 5 bases and J lost 1 base. The CDR3 is 15 residues long. CDR1 is LNHNV, CDR2 YYDKDF, per germline (reference sequence). The CDR3 DNA reads TGTGCCACCAGCGATGGACTAGCGGGATCCTACGAGCAGTACTTC. Residues: CATSDGLAGSYEQYF.

This clonotype was observed at least ten times. The chain uses TRBV18 and TRBJ1-1; D ambiguous. Trimming took 7 bases from V and 8 from J, leaving 17 bases between them. Germline V gives CDR1 KGHSH, CDR2 LQKENI. This CDR3 has 13 residues. Here the CDR3 reads CASFSDTDNEAFF. CDR3 bases: TGTGCCAGCTTTTCCGACACAGATAACGAAGCTTTCTTT.

This clonotype was found many times. The CDR3, as DNA: TGCGCCAGCAGCCAAGATATAGCGGGGGGCCTGGAGACCCAGTACTTC. This codes for CASSQDIAGGLETQYF. This chain links TRBV4-1 with TRBJ2-5; 10 bases map to TRBD2. Per the germline V gene, CDR1 is MGHRA and CDR2 is YSYEKL. V shed 0 bases, J shed 5 bases, and the junction held 6 bases outside the gene matches. The CDR3 length is 16 residues.

This clonotype was seen ten or more times. The chain links TRBV5-4 to TRBJ2-7; D is perhaps TRBD2 (6 bases). This CDR3 has 15 residues. V was trimmed by 3 bases and J by 2 bases, leaving 15 bases between them. CDR1 is SGHNT, CDR2 YYREEE, per germline (reference sequence). The CDR3 loop is CASSSFSGTTYEQYF. The CDR3 DNA sequence: TGTGCCAGCAGCTCCTTTAGCGGAACAACCTACGAGCAGTACTTC.

V usage is TRBV27 and J usage is TRBJ2-7, with D maybe TRBD2 (5 bases). V was cut by 3 bases and J by 4 bases, with 10 bases left in between. This CDR3 spans 13 amino acids. The V gene's germline CDR1 is MNHEY and CDR2 SMNVEV (reference sequence). CDR3 sequence (DNA): TGTGCCAGCAGTTTCCGCGCGGGTTACGAGCAGTACTTC. Its translation is CASSFRAGYEQYF.

The chain combines TRBV29-1 with TRBJ1-2; tentatively, D is TRBD1 (5 bases). V dropped 5 bases and J dropped 7 bases, with 14 bases sitting between them. This CDR3 region has 12 residues. CDR1 and CDR2 from the germline V gene are SQVTM and ANQGSEA. This CDR3 reads CSVSDSYSGYTF. The CDR3 DNA reads as TGCAGCGTTTCAGACAGTTACAGTGGCTACACCTTC.

This clonotype was observed at least ten times. The genes are TRBV27 and TRBJ2-5; no reliable D call. CDR3 size: 15 residues. Trimming shortened V by 0 bases and J by 1 base, and 9 bases separated the two germline ends. Germline V CDR1 and CDR2: MNHEY, SMNVEV (reference sequence). DNA of the CDR3: TGTGCCAGCAGTTTATCACCCAGGATCCAAGAGACCCAGTACTTC. Its protein is CASSLSPRIQETQYF.